This T cell receptor (beta chain) was profiled in a study of blood T cell repertoires in COVID-19 (dated by TCRdb to 2018 to 2020). With respect to the entire study: Samples covering the acute and convalescent phases of COVID-19 were provided by collaborators in the United States, Italy and Spain. The material from the prospective study consisted of cDNA or gDNA derived from T cells, B-cell-depleted T cells, or PBMCs. Subjects who had been exposed to COVID-19, were actively infected with it, or had recovered from it provided the deeply sampled blood TCRbeta repertoires that made up the dataset. The repertoires were made available in a free public database intended to serve as a resource for research on the immune response to SARS-CoV-2. The samples were drawn from two sources: the first 160 participants of the ongoing ImmuneRACE study, and 1,200 or so subjects contributed by 6 global collaborators. The sample metadata nearly always contained a de-identified subject ID, COVID-19 status, age in years and sex. Where available, HLA class I and class II types were obtained from metadata supplied by the sample provider rather than from assay-based typing.

Note on this clone: What this receptor recognizes is not known. The input lacks base qualities; no much larger clone sits a single base away.

Reading from cysteine to phenylalanine, the CDR3 counts 13 amino acids. The DNA shown is the 39-base CDR3, in frame from base 1. The CDR1 and CDR2 encoded by the germline V gene are SNHLY and FYNNEI. V sheds 10 bases and J sheds 4 bases, leaving 16 bases between their ends. Collaborating institutions collected whole blood in K2EDTA tubes following their own protocols. For TCRbeta analysis, collaborator samples were shipped as frozen whole blood, as isolated PBMCs, or as DNA extracted from either sample type. The immunoSEQ Assay, a bias-controlled multiplex PCR, was used to amplify TCRbeta CDR3 regions from genomic DNA. In the original analysis: Within the assay, amplification of reference gene primers was used to estimate how many nucleated cells each sample contained. Sequence reads were collapsed and filtered to measure the absolute abundance of every unique TCRbeta CDR3 rearrangement. Productive Simpson clonality was computed per sample as the square root of Simpson's diversity index over productive rearrangements. In its TCRdb copy, this immuneACCESS table keeps in-frame sequences only and misses some clones. Where compared with another copy, unresolved V genes explain less than half of these, and the others have no known cause. The V and J calls and clone size come from that table; D and trimming were worked out from the DNA. The sample table holds around 170,000 clones, of which about 85% were seen once. Around 25% of the sample goes to the ten largest clones.

The research as a whole found: How much clinical and demographic metadata was included differed by source and by participant, and the metadata was provided uncurated.

This TCR was sampled from a man between 60 and 75 years old with acute or convalescent COVID-19. The chain uses TRBV2 and TRBJ1-1; a weak D assignment points to TRBD1 (6 bases agree). Material for sequencing was peripheral blood. The sequenced DNA: TGTGCCACCCACAGGGATCGAGGCACTGAAGCTTTCTTT. Its product reads: CATHRDRGTEAFF.